What follows are 17 T cell receptor beta chains derived from one specimen sequenced in a study of shared clonotypes between healthy human individuals. Sequencing used immunoSEQ multiplex PCR; TCRdb keeps in-frame clones, though not all of them. The sample holds millions of clones, roughly 96% seen once. Sequenced: naive CD4+ T cells sorted from blood. Regarding subset: CD45RA+ positively selected. The receptors were gathered from a man between 18 and 29 years old in good health.

V is TRBV15 and J is TRBJ1-2; D is ambiguous. V was shortened by 1 base and J by 7 bases, with 10 bases between the two germline ends. Germline V gene sequence: CDR1 LNHNV, CDR2 YYDKDF (reference sequence). This CDR3 has 13 amino acids. The CDR3 nucleotides read TGTGCCACCAGCAGAGGGGGTACGCGTGGCTACACCTTC. Translating it yields CATSRGGTRGYTF.

The chain couples TRBV5-1 to TRBJ1-6; TRBD1 might be the D (5 bases). Germline lookup yields CDR1 SGHRS and CDR2 YFSETQ. V lost 0 bases to trimming and J lost 6 bases, with 16 bases between them. There are 17 residues in the CDR3. CDR3 in amino acids: CASSLEGAAFPNSPLHF. CDR3 DNA sequence: TGCGCCAGCAGCTTGGAAGGGGCGGCCTTCCCTAATTCACCCCTCCACTTT.

The chain is built from TRBV14 and TRBJ1-4; TRBD1 aligns across 8 bases. The CDR3 loop spans 16 amino acids. The germline V gene encodes CDR1 SGHDN and CDR2 FVKESK. V trimming: 3 bases; J trimming: 5 bases; junction bases outside the gene matches: 8. The CDR3 reads CASSHNLDRANEKLFF. The CDR3 DNA reads TGTGCCAGCAGCCACAATTTGGACAGGGCAAATGAAAAACTGTTTTTT.

The genes are TRBV18 and TRBJ1-1, with 11 bases fitting TRBD1. Trimming took 3 bases from V and 3 from J; bases not matched to a gene: 3. Per germline, CDR1 KGHSH and CDR2 LQKENI. This CDR3 is built from 15 residues. In DNA form, the CDR3 reads TGTGCCAGCTCACCCGGGACAGGGGGGGACACTGAAGCTTTCTTT. Its protein is CASSPGTGGDTEAFF.

The chain carries TRBV28 and TRBJ2-3; D uncertain. The V end was cut by 7 bases, the J end by 3 bases, with 14 bases between. Germline CDR1 and CDR2: MDHEN and SYDVKM. The CDR3 spans 14 residues. As DNA, the CDR3 is TGTGCCAGCACCAACGTTTTTGGAACAGATACGCAGTATTTT. This codes for CASTNVFGTDTQYF.

The V call is TRBV6-7, the J call TRBJ2-1, with 12 bases fitting TRBD2. TRBV6-7 is classed as an ORF, of uncertain function. The J segment lost 11 bases and the V segment lost 6 bases, leaving 17 bases of the junction unmatched. The CDR3 sequence is 17 residues long. CDR3 DNA sequence: TGTGCCAGCAGCCTTCTTTTGTGGACTAGCGGGATTCCCCAGCAGTTCTTC. Translation gives CASSLLLWTSGIPQQFF.

The chain links TRBV30 to TRBJ2-7; D is possibly TRBD2 (6 bases). CDR1 is GTSNPN and CDR2 is SVGIG in the germline V gene (reference sequence). Deletions cut 5 bases from V and 2 bases from J, with 10 bases between. This CDR3 comprises 12 residues. This CDR3 is CAWGGITYEQYF. In DNA form, the CDR3 reads TGTGCCTGGGGAGGGATTACCTACGAGCAGTACTTC.

The V gene is TRBV25-1, the J gene TRBJ1-1; 8 bases line up with TRBD1. Trimming cost V 8 bases and J 4 bases; bases outside gene matches: 6. Germline CDR1 and CDR2: MGHDK and SYGVNS. This CDR3 region has 13 residues. The CDR3 region has the DNA TGTGCCAGCGTAAGCAGGGGGCCCACTGAAGCTTTCTTT. Protein: CASVSRGPTEAFF.

V is TRBV29-1 and J is TRBJ2-7; D is possibly TRBD1 (6 bases). The germline CDR1 and CDR2 sequences are SQVTM and ANQGSEA. The CDR3 has 12 residues. V was trimmed by 3 bases and J by 4 bases, leaving 10 bases between them. The CDR3 DNA sequence: TGCAGCGTTGAGGGGGCGAAATACGAGCAGTACTTC. This codes for CSVEGAKYEQYF.

For the CDR3, the DNA is TGTGCCAGCAGTGAATTCGCCGGTGGCTACACCTTC. Translation gives CASSEFAGGYTF. The rearrangement uses TRBV25-1 and TRBJ1-2; D remains unclear. Trimming shortened V by 1 base and J by 7 bases, and 7 bases separated the two germline ends. This CDR3 contains 12 residues. Germline values: CDR1 MGHDK, CDR2 SYGVNS.

On this clone itself: This sample also contains other DNA sequences that code for the same CDR3. The chain is built from TRBV15 and TRBJ2-1; D perhaps matches TRBD1 (6 bases). The CDR3 loop spans 15 amino acids. V dropped 0 bases and J dropped 4 bases, with 10 bases sitting between them. Per the germline V gene, CDR1 is LNHNV and CDR2 is YYDKDF (reference sequence). CDR3 residues: CATSREQGGYNEQFF. CDR3 sequence (DNA): TGTGCCACCAGCAGAGAACAAGGGGGATACAATGAGCAGTTCTTC.

This rearrangement joins TRBV5-1 to TRBJ2-1; a possible D gene is TRBD2 (6 bases). In germline, CDR1 is SGHRS, CDR2 YFSETQ. V lost 5 bases and J 1 base, leaving 10 bases between the germline ends. The CDR3 loop spans 14 amino acids. The CDR3 DNA is TGCGCCAGCAGAAAGGAGGGGTCCTACAATGAGCAGTTCTTC. It specifies CASRKEGSYNEQFF.

V gene TRBV28 combines with J gene TRBJ1-4; D is possibly TRBD1 (6 bases). Deletions cut 6 bases from V and 7 bases from J, with 18 bases between. This CDR3 has 15 amino acids. Looked up from germline, CDR1 is MDHEN and CDR2 is SYDVKM. CDR3 region: CASSVPGGAGEKLFF. CDR3 sequence (DNA): TGTGCCAGCAGCGTGCCCGGGGGGGCGGGTGAAAAACTGTTTTTT.

Points on this clone: Just one base apart from a much larger clone, this may be a read error. At the DNA level, this CDR3 is encoded by other sequences in the same sample as well. The chain is built from TRBV5-4 and TRBJ1-5; D is unclear. Germline V CDR1 and CDR2: SGHNT, YYREEE (reference sequence). The V and J ends lost 2 bases and 4 bases respectively, with 4 bases between them. The CDR3 totals 12 residues. The CDR3 DNA reads TGTGCCAGCAGCTTAGGGAATCAGCCCCAGCATTTT. Amino acids: CASSLGNQPQHF.

Details on this clone: This sample also contains other DNA sequences that code for the same CDR3. The chain employs TRBV18 and TRBJ2-2, with D possibly TRBD1 on 5 matching bases. CDR3 size: 15 residues. Germline V gene lookup returns CDR1 KGHSH and CDR2 LQKENI. Trimming cost V 3 bases and J 4 bases, with 12 bases left between them. CDR3 amino acids: CASSPGQGGTGELFF. The CDR3 coding sequence is TGTGCCAGCTCACCGGGGCAGGGCGGCACCGGGGAGCTGTTTTTT.

The V and J genes are TRBV9 and TRBJ2-1, with 9 bases matching TRBD2. The CDR3 loop spans 15 amino acids. V was clipped by 0 bases and J by 4 bases; unmatched bases: 2. Germline-derived CDR1 and CDR2 are SGDLS and YYNGEE. CDR3 region: CASSVETSGYNEQFF. In DNA form, the CDR3 reads TGTGCCAGCAGCGTAGAGACTAGCGGTTACAATGAGCAGTTCTTC.

V usage is TRBV28 and J usage is TRBJ2-7, with D possibly matching TRBD2 (5 bases). The V gene lost 5 bases and the J gene lost 0 bases, with 14 bases spanning the gap. The CDR3 length is 15 residues. Germline-derived CDR1 and CDR2 are MDHEN and SYDVKM. The CDR3 region is CASSPRAANSYEQYF. The CDR3 DNA is TGTGCCAGCAGTCCGCGGGCCGCTAACTCCTACGAGCAGTACTTC.